The 8 T cell receptor beta chains presented below share a single source sample, sequenced in a study of shared clonotypes between healthy human individuals. Naive CD8 populations comprised CD45RO-negative cells positively selected for CCR7, excluding terminally differentiated effector memory CD45RA+ cells. Clones were sequenced by immunoSEQ multiplex PCR, and TCRdb holds only the in-frame ones, with some missing. Here the sample spans around 600,000 clones, 95% to 98% being singletons. The sequencing sample was made of naive CD8+ T cells sorted from blood. The origin of the receptors is a man aged 25 to 40 in good health.

The rearrangement joins TRBV15 to TRBJ2-1; TRBD1 matches 8 bases. V lost 0 bases, J lost 9 bases, and 1 base stayed unmatched. The CDR3 extends over 13 amino acids. The germline V gene encodes CDR1 LNHNV and CDR2 YYDKDF (reference sequence). The CDR3 nucleotides are TGTGCCACCAGCAGAGATCAGGGGGCTGAGCAGTTCTTC. It is translated as CATSRDQGAEQFF.

With regard to this clone: Other nucleotide sequences from this sample produce the same CDR3. The V and J genes are TRBV7-9 and TRBJ2-7; D uncertain. The V end lost 4 bases, the J end lost 2 bases, and 6 bases lay between the germline ends. The CDR3 totals 12 residues. Germline assignment: CDR1 SEHNR and CDR2 FQNEAQ (reference sequence). CDR3 sequence reads: CASSSRTYEQYF. In DNA, the CDR3 is TGTGCCAGCAGCTCCCGGACCTACGAGCAGTACTTC.

The chain carries TRBV7-9 and TRBJ2-4; D remains ambiguous. The V and J ends lost 3 bases and 8 bases respectively, with 8 bases between them. The CDR3 consists of 12 residues. CDR1 is SEHNR, CDR2 FQNEAQ, per germline (reference sequence). DNA for the CDR3: TGTGCCAGCAGCTTCTACTCTGACATTCAGTACTTC. This sequence encodes CASSFYSDIQYF.

This clone was observed a single time. V is TRBV7-2 and J is TRBJ1-5; D not resolved. CDR1 and CDR2 (germline): SGHTA, FQGNSA. The CDR3 spans 17 residues. Trimming took off 0 bases at V and 0 bases at J, with 12 bases between the two ends. The CDR3 sequence: CASSLAAGAYSNQPQHF. As DNA, the CDR3 is TGTGCCAGCAGCTTAGCGGCGGGTGCGTATAGCAATCAGCCCCAGCATTTT. The full variable domain, rest sourced from reference TRBV7-2 and TRBJ1-5, is GAGVSQSPSNKVTEKGKDVELRCDPISGHTALYWYRQSLGQGLEFLIYFQGNSAPDKSGLPSDRFSAERTGGSVSTLTIQRTQQEDSAVYLCASSLAAGAYSNQPQHFGDGTRLSIL.

This chain uses TRBV27 with TRBJ2-1, with 11 bases lining up with TRBD2. This CDR3 contains 18 residues. J gave up 8 bases and V 4 bases, and 16 bases lay outside the gene matches. Germline-derived CDR1 and CDR2 are MNHEY and SMNVEV (reference sequence). For the CDR3, the DNA is TGTGCCAGCAGTTCGCCCCGGACTAGCGGGTCGGTTACGGATGAGCAGTTCTTC. Encoded protein: CASSSPRTSGSVTDEQFF.

The chain has TRBV7-8 and TRBJ1-2, with D perhaps TRBD1 (5 bases). CDR3 size: 13 residues. Per germline, CDR1 SGHVS and CDR2 FQNEAQ. Trimming took off 2 bases at V and 6 bases at J, with 10 bases between the two ends. The CDR3 DNA reads as TGTGCCAGCAGCTTACAGGGCAGGGATGGCTACACCTTC. Protein: CASSLQGRDGYTF.

The rearrangement joins TRBV9 to TRBJ2-1; D possibly corresponds to TRBD2 (6 bases). Germline V lookup: CDR1 SGDLS, CDR2 YYNGEE. The ends were cut back, 4 bases at V and 5 bases at J, with 16 bases in the middle. This CDR3 contains 15 residues. The CDR3 DNA follows: TGTGCCAGCAGCTTAACTAGCAGCTGGAACAATGAGCAGTTCTTC. This codes for CASSLTSSWNNEQFF. Looking up the rest from reference TRBV9 and TRBJ2-1 gives the full variable domain: DSGVTQTPKHLITATGQRVTLRCSPRSGDLSVYWYQQSLDQGLQFLIQYYNGEERAKGNILERFSAQQFPDLHSELNLSSLELGDSALYFCASSLTSSWNNEQFFGPGTRLTVL.

The rearrangement uses TRBV5-1 and TRBJ1-5; 7 bases fit TRBD1. Germline V gene sequence: CDR1 SGHRS, CDR2 YFSETQ. V was clipped by 4 bases and J by 0 bases; unmatched bases: 4. The length of the CDR3 is 15 residues. The CDR3 loop reads CASSMTGYSNQPQHF. The CDR3 bases are TGCGCCAGCAGCATGACAGGGTATAGCAATCAGCCCCAGCATTTT.